Following are 18 T cell receptor beta chains from one sample sequenced in a study of somatic mutations in cytotoxic T cells in rheumatoid arthritis. The method was immunoSEQ multiplex PCR; TCRdb's version includes in-frame clones alone and lacks a portion of them. Of 10,000 or so clones in the sample, around three quarters are singletons; the top ten hold roughly 35%. The sequenced material came from CD8+ T cells sorted from blood. These receptors were obtained from an adult with rheumatoid arthritis.

This clone was recorded a few times. The rearrangement links TRBV19 to TRBJ2-1, with unresolved D. Deletions cut 1 base from V and 0 bases from J, with 4 bases between. Germline loops: CDR1 LNHDA, CDR2 SQIVND (reference sequence). The CDR3 is 14 residues long. The CDR3 loop reads CASSIGGSYNEQFF. The CDR3 DNA is TGTGCCAGTAGTATAGGGGGCTCCTACAATGAGCAGTTCTTC.

This clone rates as medium-sized. V usage is TRBV27 and J usage is TRBJ2-1, with 11 bases lining up with TRBD2. Germline V gives CDR1 MNHEY, CDR2 SMNVEV (reference sequence). Trimming removed 3 bases from V and 9 bases from J; junction bases left unmatched: 10. The CDR3 covers 16 residues. CDR3 sequence (DNA): TGTGCCAGCAGTTTCCGCGTCGGACTAGCGGGCGTTGAGCAGTTCTTC. Its translation is CASSFRVGLAGVEQFF.

The V call is TRBV6-5, the J call TRBJ1-5, with D possibly TRBD1 on 6 matching bases. V was cut by 1 base and J by 3 bases, with 10 bases left in between. The CDR3 contains 15 residues. Germline V CDR1 and CDR2: MNHEY, SVGAGI. This CDR3 is CASSYLGGPNQPQHF. In DNA form, the CDR3 reads TGTGCCAGCAGTTACTTAGGGGGGCCCAATCAGCCCCAGCATTTT.

J is TRBJ2-7 and V is TRBV4-1; 7 bases are shared with TRBD2. Germline CDR1 MGHRA, CDR2 YSYEKL. The CDR3 runs to 17 residues. V was clipped by 3 bases and J by 1 base; unmatched bases: 12. In nucleotides, the CDR3 is TGCGCCAGCAGCCACAAGTCCGCGGCGGGGGTTTCCTACGAGCAGTACTTC. Residues: CASSHKSAAGVSYEQYF.

The rearrangement uses TRBV19 and TRBJ2-2; D gene unclear. The CDR3 contains 15 residues. The germline V and J ends were trimmed by 3 bases and 5 bases, with 13 bases remaining between them. CDR1 LNHDA and CDR2 SQIVND come from the germline V gene (reference sequence). The CDR3 bases are TGTGCCAGTAGTATCTGGGCGGTCGGGACCGGGGAGCTGTTTTTT. Its translation is CASSIWAVGTGELFF.

V usage is TRBV2 and J usage is TRBJ2-7, with TRBD2 matching over 8 bases. After removal of 3 bases from V and 4 bases from J, the junction contained 11 bases not matched to a gene. The CDR3 has 16 residues. Looked up from germline, CDR1 is SNHLY and CDR2 is FYNNEI. CDR3 sequence: CASSEPSGSDIYEQYF. In nucleotides, the CDR3 is TGTGCCAGCAGTGAGCCCAGCGGGAGTGACATTTACGAGCAGTACTTC. Together with reference TRBV2 and TRBJ2-7, the CDR3 gives the full variable domain: EPEVTQTPSHQVTQMGQEVILRCVPISNHLYFYWYRQILGQKVEFLVSFYNNEISEKSEIFDDQFSVERPDGSNFTLKIRSTKLEDSAMYFCASSEPSGSDIYEQYFGPGTRLTVT.

This chain joins TRBV28 and TRBJ1-2; the D is unclear. Germline V CDR1 and CDR2: MDHEN, SYDVKM. Trimming pared 4 bases from V and 5 bases from J, leaving 11 bases between. CDR3 length: 13 amino acids. CDR3 in amino acids: CASSSGVRYGYTF. The CDR3 DNA sequence: TGTGCCAGCAGTTCCGGGGTTCGATATGGCTACACCTTC.

The rearrangement joins TRBV11-3 to TRBJ2-1, with D perhaps matching TRBD2 (5 bases). Per the germline V gene, CDR1 is SGHNT and CDR2 is YENEEA. Between the trimmed V and J ends, which lost 6 bases and 5 bases, there was a span of 11 bases. This CDR3 contains 13 residues. The CDR3, as DNA: TGTGCCAGCAGTATCGCCGGGGACAATGAGCAGTTCTTC. Protein: CASSIAGDNEQFF.

The V call is TRBV9, the J call TRBJ1-1, with TRBD1 matching 8 bases. Unmatched junction bases numbered 8, after V lost 3 bases and J lost 1 base. CDR1 is SGDLS, CDR2 YYNGEE, per germline. This CDR3 is 16 amino acids long. In nucleotides, the CDR3 is TGTGCCAGCAGCGATAACCCCGGGACAGGGAACACTGAAGCTTTCTTT. This codes for CASSDNPGTGNTEAFF.

This chain links TRBV10-3 with TRBJ2-2; TRBD2 matches 8 bases. CDR3 size: 15 residues. With V trimmed by 3 bases and J by 5 bases, 5 bases remained unmatched. CDR1 is ENHRY and CDR2 is SYGVKD in the germline V gene. CDR3 in amino acids: CAISERLAGTGELFF. CDR3 DNA sequence: TGTGCCATCAGTGAACGGTTAGCGGGAACCGGGGAGCTGTTTTTT.

The chain is built from TRBV7-9 and TRBJ1-1, with 7 bases identical to TRBD1. In germline, CDR1 is SEHNR, CDR2 FQNEAQ (reference sequence). CDR3 length: 15 residues. J gave up 5 bases and V 1 base, and 7 bases lay outside the gene matches. Here the CDR3 DNA reads TGTGCCAGCAGCTTAGTGGGAGGGGGCGAAACTGAAGCTTTCTTT. Its translation is CASSLVGGGETEAFF.

This chain links TRBV27 with TRBJ2-7; 13 positions agree with TRBD2. The CDR3 totals 16 residues. Germline V lookup: CDR1 MNHEY, CDR2 SMNVEV (reference sequence). V was pared by 5 bases and J by 3 bases, with 7 bases of the junction left unmatched. In nucleotides, the CDR3 is TGTGCCAGCAGTGAAGAGGGACTAGCGGGAAACTACGAGCAGTACTTC. Protein: CASSEEGLAGNYEQYF.

J is TRBJ1-6 and V is TRBV11-2; D is unresolved. Trimming shortened V by 1 base and J by 3 bases, and 7 bases separated the two germline ends. The length of the CDR3 is 15 residues. From germline, CDR1 is SGHAT and CDR2 FQNNGV. The CDR3 loop reads CASSLGRHYNSPLHF. CDR3 bases: TGTGCCAGCAGCTTAGGACGGCACTATAATTCACCCCTCCACTTT.

The genes are TRBV11-3 and TRBJ2-3; 9 bases are a match to TRBD2. CDR3 size: 15 residues. V shed 3 bases and J 6 bases; nucleotides not matched to a gene: 7. Germline CDR1 and CDR2: SGHNT and YENEEA. CDR3 in amino acids: CASSFVAGELDTQYF. The CDR3 DNA reads as TGTGCCAGCAGCTTCGTAGCGGGAGAATTGGATACGCAGTATTTT.

This clone was counted between two and nine times. In nucleotides, the CDR3 is TGTGCCAGCAAGGACAGGATTGAAGCTTTCTTT. Protein: CASKDRIEAFF. The rearrangement uses TRBV7-9 and TRBJ1-1; 7 bases fit TRBD1. J lost 7 bases, V lost 7 bases, and 3 bases had no gene match. The CDR3 loop spans 11 amino acids. Germline CDR1 and CDR2: SEHNR and FQNEAQ (reference sequence).

The rearrangement joins TRBV9 to TRBJ2-7; either TRBD1 or TRBD2 may supply D (5 bases each). The CDR3 length is 15 residues. The V and J ends lost 2 bases and 0 bases respectively, with 12 bases between them. CDR1 is SGDLS and CDR2 is YYNGEE in the germline V gene. CDR3 in DNA: TGTGCCAGCAGCGTGAGCAGGGACCTCTCCTACGAGCAGTACTTC. This translates into CASSVSRDLSYEQYF.

The CDR3 coding sequence is TGCGCCAGCAGCTTCAGCGGGAGGAACTACAATGAGCAGTTCTTC. This translates into CASSFSGRNYNEQFF. V usage is TRBV5-1 and J usage is TRBJ2-1, with TRBD2 matching over 9 bases. V lost 2 bases to trimming and J lost 3 bases; unmatched junction nucleotides: 3. This CDR3 has 15 residues. Per the germline V gene, CDR1 is SGHRS and CDR2 is YFSETQ.

The chain uses TRBV4-1 and TRBJ2-2; the D call may be TRBD1 or TRBD2 (5 bases each). Germline V gene lookup returns CDR1 MGHRA and CDR2 YSYEKL. This CDR3 spans 16 amino acids. V dropped 2 bases and J dropped 0 bases, with 10 bases sitting between them. This CDR3 reads CASSQMGRTNTGELFF. In DNA, the CDR3 is TGCGCCAGCAGCCAAATGGGACGGACGAACACCGGGGAGCTGTTTTTT.